Detailed here is one TCR beta chain. The V and J ends lost 1 base and 9 bases, in that order; junction bases with no gene match: 6. This CDR3 contains 14 residues. Germline V gene data show CDR1 as PRHDT and CDR2 as FYEKMQ (reference sequence). This sample is part of a study of technical replicates of blood from several donors. Measured with immunoSEQ multiplex PCR; TCRdb has only the in-frame clones, and not every one. The table includes approximately 73,000 clones, 93% detected once. The rearrangement uses TRBV13 and TRBJ1-1; 9 positions agree with TRBD1. The sequence was collected from a human donor in good health. Sequenced sample: T cells isolated from PBMCs. Here the CDR3 reads CASSLDMDRGKAFF. DNA of the CDR3: TGTGCCAGCAGCTTAGATATGGACAGGGGAAAAGCTTTCTTT.